One sample yielded the 3 T cell receptor beta chains listed below, sequenced in a study of blood T cell repertoires in COVID-19. Profiled with immunoSEQ multiplex PCR; TCRdb holds only in-frame clones, not every one. The data hold 170,000 or so clones, with approximately 86% observed a single time. Material: peripheral blood. All receptors derive from a man aged 35 to 55 with active or convalescent COVID-19.

There are a few counts of this clone. In DNA form, the CDR3 reads TGTGCCATCAGTAAGGAGAGTAACTATGGCTACACCTTC. As protein: CAISKESNYGYTF. The rearrangement joins TRBV10-3 to TRBJ1-2, with unresolved D. The germline gives CDR1 ENHRY, CDR2 SYGVKD. V was shortened by 5 bases and J by 1 base, with 8 bases between the two germline ends. The CDR3 sequence is 13 residues long.

The chain uses TRBV6-2 or TRBV6-3 and TRBJ1-1; TRBD1 might be the D (5 bases). This CDR3 contains 13 residues. V gave up 5 bases and J gave up 7 bases, with 14 bases separating them. Germline-derived CDR1 and CDR2 are MNHEY and SVGEGT. DNA for the CDR3: TGTGCCAGCAGTGACCGACAGACCGATGAAGCTTTCTTT. The encoded protein is CASSDRQTDEAFF.

This CDR3 is CASSLGLLISYNEQFF. The CDR3 region has the DNA TGTGCCAGCAGCCTGGGACTATTAATCTCCTACAATGAGCAGTTCTTC. The chain carries TRBV3-1 (or the pseudogene TRBV3-2) and TRBJ2-1; 7 positions agree with TRBD2. The germline CDR1 and CDR2 sequences are LGHDT and YNNKEL (reference sequence). The trim removed 4 bases at V and 0 bases at J, leaving 6 bases unmatched. The CDR3 spans 16 residues.